This TCR beta chain originates from a study of blood T cell repertoires in COVID-19. Turning to the study itself: The United States, Italy and Spain were the sources of the acute and convalescent COVID-19 samples.

Recovery among Cohort 3 donors was established by two negative PCRs, clearance, or symptom resolution. Per the original data handling: Reference gene primer amplification gave estimated nucleated cell counts. Using immunoSEQ multiplex PCR, the repertoire was profiled, and TCRdb retains in-frame clones only, with some absent. V and J calls plus clone size are reproduced from that table; the DNA served to infer D and trimming. The sample includes some 320,000 clones, around nine tenths seen only once; the top ten take roughly 2.6%. V was trimmed by 4 bases and J by 6 bases, leaving 15 bases between them. CDR1 and CDR2 (germline): SGHRS, YFSETQ. The length of the CDR3 is 14 residues.

Sequenced: PBMCs or T cells enriched from blood (not recorded which). The source is a man in his sixties who had recovered from COVID-19. This rearrangement joins TRBV5-1 to TRBJ2-3, with D possibly being TRBD1 (6 bases). The CDR3 DNA reads as TGCGCCAGCAGCCCCGGACAGCATAAGGATACGCAGTATTTT. Residues: CASSPGQHKDTQYF.